This T cell receptor (beta chain) derives from a study of OX40 agonist ivuxolimab in advanced cancers. Germline CDR1 is SSHAT and CDR2 is FNYEAQ (reference sequence). V was pared by 0 bases and J by 2 bases, with 4 bases between. The CDR3 runs to 13 residues. Produced via immunoSEQ multiplex PCR; TCRdb's table is partial and in-frame only. This sample has fewer than 85,000 clones, with approximately 86% found just once. The J gene is TRBJ2-5, the V gene TRBV7-7; D ambiguous. This receptor was taken from an adult with an advanced solid tumor such as melanoma, head and neck, liver or kidney cancer. The source material was CD4+ or CD8+ T cells sorted from blood, sampled in a trial of the OX40 agonist ivuxolimab. CDR3 coding DNA: TGTGCCAGCAGCTTAGCCCGGCAAGAGACCCAGTACTTC. Translation: CASSLARQETQYF.